The clone carrying this T cell receptor beta chain turned up a few times. Its antigen is as yet unknown. The data were taken from a study of CD8 T cells in ankylosing spondylitis. Study findings and constraints: The disease-linked clones had a CD8+ phenotype and low blood frequencies.

CDR3 length: 16 amino acids. Germline V lookup: CDR1 SEHNR, CDR2 FQNEAQ (reference sequence). Trimming took 5 bases from V and 5 from J; bases not matched to a gene: 11. TCRdb re-called the 5' RACE reads with MiXCR, one entry per CDR3 protein. This table holds around 340,000 distinct CDR3 sequences, approximately 14% found once. The sequencing input was blood, either unsorted or a sorted T cell fraction (not recorded which). This chain joins TRBV7-9 and TRBJ2-2, with TRBD1 identical over 7 bases. The TCR comes from a male donor with ankylosing spondylitis or in good health (not recorded which). DNA of the CDR3: TGTGCCAGCAGCCTTCCGGACAGGTTCGCTACCGGGGAGCTGTTTTTT. As protein: CASSLPDRFATGELFF.